The present T cell receptor (beta chain) was sequenced within a study of blood T cell repertoires in COVID-19 (dated by TCRdb to the early 2020s). About the full investigation: Samples covering the acute and convalescent phases of COVID-19 were provided by collaborators in the United States, Italy and Spain. The prospective study material was composed of cDNA or gDNA derived from T cells, B-cell-depleted T cells, or PBMCs. Deeply sampled blood TCRbeta repertoires from subjects exposed to, actively infected with, or recovered from COVID-19 were included in the dataset. The repertoires were released in a freely available public database meant as a resource for research on the immune response to SARS-CoV-2. The samples were drawn from two sources: the first 160 participants of the ongoing ImmuneRACE study, and over 1,000 subjects contributed by 6 global collaborators. Nearly every sample came with metadata listing a de-identified subject ID, COVID-19 status, age in years and sex. Where HLA class I and class II types were available, the types were taken from metadata supplied by the sample provider, not from assay-based typing.

Findings and caveats that apply to the study as a whole: The quantity of clinical and demographic metadata differed by source and by participant and was supplied without curation.

From cysteine to phenylalanine, the CDR3 is 15 amino acids long. The kept DNA is CDR3 alone, 45 bases in frame from the first base. CDR1 and CDR2 are read off the germline V gene as KGHSH and LQKENI. V is shortened by 0 bases, J by 3 bases, and the region joining them spans 11 bases. TCRbeta CDR3 regions were amplified from genomic DNA by means of the immunoSEQ Assay, a bias-controlled multiplex PCR. As for the original processing: The number of nucleated cells in each sample was estimated by amplification of reference gene primers within the assay. Sequence reads were collapsed and filtered to measure the absolute abundance of every unique TCRbeta CDR3 rearrangement. For each sample, productive Simpson clonality was calculated as the square root of Simpson's diversity index over productive rearrangements. As stored in TCRdb, this immuneACCESS dataset retains in-frame rearrangements with V and J assigned. A fraction of the clones does not appear; measured against another copy, unresolved V genes explain less than half of the discrepancy, and the remainder lacks a known reason. Clone size and V and J calls were adopted from that table, with D and trimming inferred from the DNA. This sample gives 320,000 or so clones in total; roughly nine tenths of them show up just once. The ten largest make up more than 1% of the sample.

A word on this clone: What antigen it recognizes has not been identified. It has no much larger one-base neighbor in the sample; base qualities were not kept.

Participants in the prospective study were aged roughly 18 to 100 years, lived in 20 to 30 United States geographic areas, and enrolled through a virtual design. In the prospective study, participants were assigned to cohorts based on the clinical history participants reported in a screening survey and a study questionnaire. For ImmuneRACE Cohort 3, a participant was defined as recovered based on two consecutive negative NP/OP PCR tests, clearance by a healthcare professional, or resolution of symptoms. Each participant in the prospective study had whole blood, serum and a nasopharyngeal or oropharyngeal swab collected by mobile phlebotomists. Participants in the prospective study had the option to provide additional blood draws and questionnaires over a 2-month period. Before DNA extraction, prospective study blood samples were shipped either frozen or at room temperature.

The sequence was obtained from a woman aged 30 to 39 who had recovered from COVID-19. The V and J segments used are TRBV18 and TRBJ1-1; D gene: possibly TRBD1, on 5 matching bases. Sequenced sample: PBMCs or T cells enriched from blood (not recorded which). The DNA sequence reads TGTGCCAGCTCACCACCACAGGCCGTCTACACTGAAGCTTTCTTT. It translates to CASSPPQAVYTEAFF.